The T cell receptor beta chain described here comes from a study of cytomegalovirus exposure and HLA in healthy donors. Study background: A subsequent analysis stated that the 100 to 150 validation repertoires were run on the same platform as the roughly 670 first-cohort repertoires.

V lost 1 base and J 5 bases, leaving 14 bases between the germline ends. CDR1 and CDR2 from the germline V gene are SGHTA and FQGNSA. This CDR3 contains 15 residues. Here immunoSEQ multiplex PCR was the method, and the copy in TCRdb shows in-frame clones only, minus some. The top ten clones hold around 0.85% of a sample with about 100,000 clones, about 95% of them seen once. This clonotype was obtained from a woman aged 18 to 35 in good health and CMV-seronegative. The chain combines TRBV7-2 with TRBJ2-5, with D possibly TRBD2 on 6 matching bases. Sequenced: PBMCs. The CDR3 loop reads CASSLEGEAPETQYF. The DNA for the CDR3 is TGTGCCAGCAGCTTAGAAGGGGAGGCTCCGGAGACCCAGTACTTC.